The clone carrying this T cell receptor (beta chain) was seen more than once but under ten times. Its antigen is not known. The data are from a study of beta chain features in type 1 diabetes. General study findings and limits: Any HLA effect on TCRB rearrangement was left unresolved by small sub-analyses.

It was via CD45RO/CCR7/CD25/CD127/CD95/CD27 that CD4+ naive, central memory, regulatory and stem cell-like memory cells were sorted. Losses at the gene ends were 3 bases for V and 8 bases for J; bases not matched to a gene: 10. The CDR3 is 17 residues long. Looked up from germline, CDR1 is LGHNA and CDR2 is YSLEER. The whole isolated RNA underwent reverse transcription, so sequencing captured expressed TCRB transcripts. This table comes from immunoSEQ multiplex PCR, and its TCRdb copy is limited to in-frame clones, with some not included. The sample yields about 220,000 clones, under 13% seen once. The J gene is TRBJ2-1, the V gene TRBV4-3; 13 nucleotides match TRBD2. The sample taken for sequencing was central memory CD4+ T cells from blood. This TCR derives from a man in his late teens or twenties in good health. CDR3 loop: CASSHGDRLAGGHEQFF. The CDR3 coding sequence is TGCGCCAGCAGCCATGGGGATCGACTAGCGGGAGGTCATGAGCAGTTCTTC.